This TCR beta chain was sequenced for a study of shared clonotypes between healthy human individuals. This clone was detected only a few times. A junction end diverges from the germline sequence, so it may reflect a read error. Assay: immunoSEQ multiplex PCR; the TCRdb copy retains only in-frame clones and omits some. This sample has about 600,000 clones, with just under 97% found just once. CD45RO-negative cells were positively selected for CCR7, leaving out terminally differentiated effector memory CD45RA+ cells. This CDR3 comprises 11 residues. Germline V gene lookup returns CDR1 DFQATT and CDR2 SNEGSKA (reference sequence).

The chain joins TRBV20-1 to TRBJ2-5, with 7 nucleotides matching TRBD2. The specimen sequenced was naive CD8+ T cells sorted from blood. The sequence was obtained from a woman aged 25-40 years in good health. CDR3 bases: TGCAGTGGCGGGAGCCAAAAGACCCAGTACTTC. It encodes CSGGSQKTQYF.